This TCR beta chain was captured by sequencing in a study of blood T cells in healthy people across ages (dated by TCRdb to about 2015). Regarding the research as a whole: Template switching captured roughly one uniquely barcoded TCR beta cDNA molecule per two T cells in model experiments. Age-related changes in TCR beta repertoire diversity were measured in the study by deep sequencing normalized with unique cDNA molecular identifiers. Donors were grouped into four age groups: young (average 16 years), middle-aged (roughly 38), aged (around 60) and long-lived (about 90). Donors of different ages were randomly distributed across sequencing lanes to avoid experimental bias. Using the same blood draw, the study looked at two additional independent replicas of 1 million unique cDNA reads for two donors, one aged 18 to 30 and the other aged 80 or older. Results and caveats for the whole study, not just this receptor: The long-lived group showed more naive CD4+ T cells, fewer expanded clones and increased TCR diversity than the aged group, suggesting age selection. The CMV infection status of donors was not known, potentially confounding age-related changes in expanded clonotypes. A strong correlation was found between observed TCR beta diversity and the percentage of naive T cells measured by flow cytometry. Total diversity estimates from one million sequenced T cells were considered lower bounds and underestimates. Conclusive comparison of naive and antigen-experienced compartments was prevented by the profiling of bulk unsorted PBMCs. Observed TCR beta diversity per million T cells fell roughly linearly with age, and a significant reduction was already apparent by age about 43.

The donors were 40 or so Caucasian individuals from Russia, aged about 6 to 100 years, who were systemically healthy. Approximately 9.7 milliliters of peripheral blood were drawn from each donor into EDTA-treated Vacutainer tubes. Ficoll-Paque density-gradient centrifugation was used to isolate PBMCs, with at least 7 million per sample. Trizol reagent was used to extract total RNA from the PBMCs, yielding at least 5 micrograms per sample. Naive CD45RAhigh/CD27high T cell percentages were measured by flow cytometry on a PBMC aliquot from every donor. The CDR1 and CDR2 encoded by the germline V gene are SGDLS and YYNGEE. Trimmed from V: 0 bases; trimmed from J: 4 bases; junction bases lacking a gene match: 5. The CDR3 contains 15 residues, cysteine and phenylalanine counted. Only CDR3 DNA remains: 45 bases, in frame from the first base. Comment on this clonotype: Its recognized antigen is unknown. No much larger clone exists at a distance of one base, and base qualities are not known.

Libraries were constructed by 5' RACE. The listed sequencing device is Illumina HiSeq 2500. A second roughly 6 to 11 cycle PCR used a sample-barcoded 5' primer and a J-beta primer mix. A unique molecular identifier was introduced onto each TCR beta cDNA molecule by a template-switch 5' adaptor carrying 12 random nucleotides. At least 2.5 million CDR3-containing paired-end reads were obtained from each sample. The Mint cDNA synthesis kit, primed by a TRBC-specific oligonucleotide, was used to synthesize first-strand cDNA from all RNA. All cDNA was treated with uracil-DNA glycosylase and then went through a first 18-cycle PCR with the universal primers M1SS and BC2_uni_R. On the authors' methods: Normalization of each sample was performed by random selection of 1 million high-quality reads, each carrying a distinct molecular identifier. Instead of being binned into consensus sequences, reads that shared molecular identifiers were thrown out. MiTCR, set to a Q25 quality threshold and the strictest error-elimination algorithm, was used for CDR3 identification, clonotype clustering and error correction. Lower-bound total TCR beta diversity was estimated with a nonparametric unseen species model using Euler transformation. The public reads were reprocessed in TCRdb via fastp at Q25 and MiXCR, keeping in-frame beta chains. For every CDR3 protein sequence, its rows merge into one entry that carries the most common genes and DNA. TCRdb, not the authors, supplied the V and J calls. A total of around 1.5 million distinct CDR3 sequences appear in this sample, 34% of them only once. The ten largest clones represent around 11% of the sample.

The chain employs TRBV9 and TRBJ2-7; TRBD2 fits 9 bases in the junction. Sequencing used blood. The sequence came from a woman in her twenties or thirties in good health. The bases are TGTGCCAGCAGCGTAGGCGGGGGGGCCGATTACGAGCAGTACTTC. It translates as CASSVGGGADYEQYF.